This T cell receptor beta chain is drawn from a study of T cells in Graves' hyperthyroidism and ophthalmopathy. The CDR3 covers 13 residues. The trim removed 5 bases at V and 5 bases at J, leaving 5 bases unmatched. In its sample, this clonotype was seen many times. The antigen remains unidentified. Study conclusions and caveats: Blood also showed most of the thyroid clonotypes that were expanded above 0.001.

The investigators amplified TCR beta CDR3 regions from RNA transcripts. The TCR CDR3 first-round RT-PCR relied on the HTBI primer set. Each CDR3 protein is one row after TCRdb ran MiXCR on the multiplex PCR reads. The repertoire holds about 600,000 distinct CDR3 sequences, approximately 15% seen once, with roughly 3.3% in the top ten. The sequencing sample was made of blood. The source is a woman in her thirties or forties with Graves' ophthalmopathy. The rearrangement links TRBV12-3 or TRBV12-4 to TRBJ2-7, with TRBD1 matching 8 bases. The CDR3 reads CASSLGTGHEQYF. The CDR3 nucleotides read TGTGCCAGCAGTCTCGGGACAGGCCACGAGCAGTACTTC.